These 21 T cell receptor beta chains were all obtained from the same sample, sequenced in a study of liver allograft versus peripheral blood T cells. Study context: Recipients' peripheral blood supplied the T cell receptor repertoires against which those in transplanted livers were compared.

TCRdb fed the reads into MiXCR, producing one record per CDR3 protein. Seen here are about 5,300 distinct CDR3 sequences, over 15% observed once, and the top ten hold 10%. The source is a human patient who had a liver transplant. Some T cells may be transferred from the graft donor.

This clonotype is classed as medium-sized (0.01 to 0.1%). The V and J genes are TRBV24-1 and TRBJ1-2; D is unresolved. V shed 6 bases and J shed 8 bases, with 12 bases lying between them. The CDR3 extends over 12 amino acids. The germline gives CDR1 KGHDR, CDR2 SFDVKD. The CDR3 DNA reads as TGTGCCACCAGTTCCCGAGTGGAAGGCTACACCTTC. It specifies CATSSRVEGYTF.

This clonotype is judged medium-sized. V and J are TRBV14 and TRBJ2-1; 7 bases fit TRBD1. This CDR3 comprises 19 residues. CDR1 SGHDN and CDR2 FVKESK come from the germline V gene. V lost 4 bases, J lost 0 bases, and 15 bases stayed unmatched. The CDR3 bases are TGTGCCAGCAGCCCAACAGGGGTCCTTGTCCCGAGCTCCTACAATGAGCAGTTCTTC. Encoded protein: CASSPTGVLVPSSYNEQFF.

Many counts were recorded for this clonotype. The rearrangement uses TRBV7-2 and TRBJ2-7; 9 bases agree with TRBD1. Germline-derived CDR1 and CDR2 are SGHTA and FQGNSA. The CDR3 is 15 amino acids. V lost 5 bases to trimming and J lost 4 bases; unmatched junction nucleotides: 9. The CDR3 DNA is TGTGCCAGCAGCCCCCGGACAGGGGACCTGTACGAGCAGTACTTC. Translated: CASSPRTGDLYEQYF.

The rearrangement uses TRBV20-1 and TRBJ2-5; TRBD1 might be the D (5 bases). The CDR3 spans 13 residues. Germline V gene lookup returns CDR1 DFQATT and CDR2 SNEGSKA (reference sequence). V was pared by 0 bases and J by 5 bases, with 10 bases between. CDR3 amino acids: CSAREGRVETQYF. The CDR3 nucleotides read TGCAGTGCTAGAGAGGGCAGGGTTGAGACCCAGTACTTC.

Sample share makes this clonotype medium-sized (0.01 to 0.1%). CDR3 in amino acids: CATRGRGWTYEQYF. CDR3 nucleotide sequence: TGTGCCACAAGAGGCAGGGGGTGGACCTACGAGCAGTACTTC. This chain uses TRBV19 with TRBJ2-7, with TRBD1 identical over 7 bases. Germline CDR1 and CDR2: LNHDA and SQIVND (reference sequence). This CDR3 region has 14 residues. V lost 10 bases to trimming and J lost 2 bases; unmatched junction nucleotides: 11.

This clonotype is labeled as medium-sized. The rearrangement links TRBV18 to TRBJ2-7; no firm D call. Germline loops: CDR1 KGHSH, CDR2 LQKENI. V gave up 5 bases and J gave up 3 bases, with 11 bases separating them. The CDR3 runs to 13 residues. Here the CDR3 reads CASSTSLNYEQYF. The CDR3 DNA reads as TGTGCCAGCTCAACGTCCTTAAACTACGAGCAGTACTTC.

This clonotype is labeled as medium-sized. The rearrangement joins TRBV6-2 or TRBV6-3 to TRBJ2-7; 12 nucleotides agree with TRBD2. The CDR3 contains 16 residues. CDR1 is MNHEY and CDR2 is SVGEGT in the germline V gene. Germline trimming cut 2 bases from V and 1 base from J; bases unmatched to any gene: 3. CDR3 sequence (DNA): TGTGCCAGCAGTTACGGAGGACTAGCGGGATCCTACGAGCAGTACTTC. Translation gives CASSYGGLAGSYEQYF.

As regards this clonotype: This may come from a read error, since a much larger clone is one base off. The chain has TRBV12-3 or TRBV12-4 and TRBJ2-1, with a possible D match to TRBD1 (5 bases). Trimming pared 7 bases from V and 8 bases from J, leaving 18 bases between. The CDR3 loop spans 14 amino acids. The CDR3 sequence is CASNLLAGIDEQFF. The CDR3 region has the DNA TGTGCCAGCAACCTTTTGGCAGGGATAGATGAGCAGTTCTTC.

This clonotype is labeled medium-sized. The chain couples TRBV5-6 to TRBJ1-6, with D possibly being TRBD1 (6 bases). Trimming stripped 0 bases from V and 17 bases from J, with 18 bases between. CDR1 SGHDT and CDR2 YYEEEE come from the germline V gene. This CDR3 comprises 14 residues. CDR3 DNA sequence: TGTGCCAGCAGCTTGGAAACGGGACAACGCCCCTTCCACTTT. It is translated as CASSLETGQRPFHF.

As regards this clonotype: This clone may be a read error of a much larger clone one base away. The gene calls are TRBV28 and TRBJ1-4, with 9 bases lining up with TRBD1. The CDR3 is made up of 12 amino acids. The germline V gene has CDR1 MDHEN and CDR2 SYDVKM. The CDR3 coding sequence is TGTGCCAGCCGGGACAGGGCCGAAAAACTGTTATTT. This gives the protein CASRDRAEKLLF. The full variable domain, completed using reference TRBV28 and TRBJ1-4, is DVKVTQSSRYLVKRTGEKVFLECVQDMDHENMFWYRQDPGLGLRLIYFSYDVKMKEKGDIPEGYSVSREKKERFSLILESASTNQTSMYLCASRDRAEKLLFGSGTQLSVL.

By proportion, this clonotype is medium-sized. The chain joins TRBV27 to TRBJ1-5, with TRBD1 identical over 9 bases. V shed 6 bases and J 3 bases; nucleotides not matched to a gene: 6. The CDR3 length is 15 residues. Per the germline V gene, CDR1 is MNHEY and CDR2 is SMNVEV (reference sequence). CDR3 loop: CASRRTGAFNQPQHF. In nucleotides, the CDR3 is TGTGCCAGCAGGAGGACAGGGGCCTTCAATCAGCCCCAGCATTTT.

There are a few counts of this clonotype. Here the CDR3 DNA reads TGTGCCAGCAGCACAGGACTAGCGGGCTATCGGAATGAGCAGTTCTTC. It encodes CASSTGLAGYRNEQFF. The chain combines TRBV9 with TRBJ2-1; 11 bases are a match to TRBD2. CDR1 and CDR2 from the germline V gene are SGDLS and YYNGEE. The CDR3 has 16 residues. Trimming removed 4 bases from V and 7 bases from J; junction bases left unmatched: 10.

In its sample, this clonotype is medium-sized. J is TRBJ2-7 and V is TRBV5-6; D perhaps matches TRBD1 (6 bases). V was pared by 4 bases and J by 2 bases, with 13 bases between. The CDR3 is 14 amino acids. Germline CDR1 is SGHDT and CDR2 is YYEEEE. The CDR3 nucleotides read TGTGCCAGCAGCCAGACAGGAGTGACCTACGAGCAGTACTTC. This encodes CASSQTGVTYEQYF.

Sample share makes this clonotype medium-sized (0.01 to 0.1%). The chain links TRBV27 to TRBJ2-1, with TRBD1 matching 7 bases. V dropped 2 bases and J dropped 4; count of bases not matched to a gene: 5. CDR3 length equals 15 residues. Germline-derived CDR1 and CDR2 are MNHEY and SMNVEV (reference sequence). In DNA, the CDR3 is TGTGCCAGCAGTTTAAGAGACAGGGCATACAATGAGCAGTTCTTC. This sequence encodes CASSLRDRAYNEQFF.

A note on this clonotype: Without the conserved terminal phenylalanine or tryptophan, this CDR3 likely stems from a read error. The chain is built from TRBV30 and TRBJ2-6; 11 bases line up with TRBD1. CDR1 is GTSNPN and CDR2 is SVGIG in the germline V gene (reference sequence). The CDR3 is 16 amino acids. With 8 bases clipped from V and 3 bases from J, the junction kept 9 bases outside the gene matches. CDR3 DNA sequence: TGTGCCGGGGCGGACAGGGGGCGGCTTGGGGCCAACGTCCTGACTTTA. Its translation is CAGADRGRLGANVLTL.

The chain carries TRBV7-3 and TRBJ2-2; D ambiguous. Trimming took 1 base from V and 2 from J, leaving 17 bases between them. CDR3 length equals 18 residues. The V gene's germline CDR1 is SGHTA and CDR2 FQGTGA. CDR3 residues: CASSLMSIRSFNTGELFF. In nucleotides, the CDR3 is TGTGCCAGCAGCTTAATGTCGATCAGGTCTTTCAACACCGGGGAGCTGTTTTTT. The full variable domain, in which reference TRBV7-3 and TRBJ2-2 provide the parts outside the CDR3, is GAGVSQTPSNKVTEKGKYVELRCDPISGHTALYWYRQSLGQGPEFLIYFQGTGAADDSGLPNDRFFAVRPEGSVSTLKIQRTERGDSAVYLCASSLMSIRSFNTGELFFGEGSRLTVL.

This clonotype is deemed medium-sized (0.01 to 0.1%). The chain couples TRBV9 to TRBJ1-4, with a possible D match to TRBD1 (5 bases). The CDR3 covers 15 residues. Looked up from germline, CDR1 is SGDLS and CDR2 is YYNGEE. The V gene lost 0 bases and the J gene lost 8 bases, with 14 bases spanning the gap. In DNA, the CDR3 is TGTGCCAGCAGCGTAGCTGGAACTGGGGGGGAAAAACTGTTTTTT. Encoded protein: CASSVAGTGGEKLFF.

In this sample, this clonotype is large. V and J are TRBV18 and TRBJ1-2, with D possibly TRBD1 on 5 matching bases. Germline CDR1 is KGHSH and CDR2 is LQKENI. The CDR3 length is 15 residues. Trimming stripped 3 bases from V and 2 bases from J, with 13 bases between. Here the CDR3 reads CASSPRRGENYGYTF. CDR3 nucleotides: TGTGCCAGCTCACCCCGCCGGGGGGAGAACTATGGCTACACCTTC.

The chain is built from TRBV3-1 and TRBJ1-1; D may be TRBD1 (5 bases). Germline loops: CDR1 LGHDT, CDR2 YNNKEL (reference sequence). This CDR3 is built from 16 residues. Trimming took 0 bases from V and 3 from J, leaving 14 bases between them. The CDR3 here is CASSQDVAWGHTEAFF. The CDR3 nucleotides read TGTGCCAGCAGCCAAGATGTCGCGTGGGGCCACACTGAAGCTTTCTTT.

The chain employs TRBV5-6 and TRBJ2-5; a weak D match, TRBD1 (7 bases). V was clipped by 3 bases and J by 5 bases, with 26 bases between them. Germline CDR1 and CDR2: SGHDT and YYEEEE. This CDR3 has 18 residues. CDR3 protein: CASSSLRRGRGVRETQYF. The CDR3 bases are TGTGCCAGCAGCTCCCTCCGAAGGGGGCGCGGGGTGAGGGAGACCCAGTACTTC.

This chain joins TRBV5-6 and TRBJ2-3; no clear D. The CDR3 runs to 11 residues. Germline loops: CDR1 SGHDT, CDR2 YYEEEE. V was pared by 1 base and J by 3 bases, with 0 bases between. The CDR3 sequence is CASSLTDTQYF. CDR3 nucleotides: TGTGCCAGCAGCTTGACAGATACGCAGTATTTT.